These T cell receptor beta chains were read from a single sample in a study of blood T cell repertoires in COVID-19. TCRdb's table, derived via immunoSEQ multiplex PCR, lists solely in-frame clones and lacks some. The profile shows 130,000 or so clones, roughly 89% of them singletons. The sequenced sample consisted of peripheral blood. Source of these receptors: a man aged 35-49 years with acute or convalescent COVID-19. CDR3s include the opening cysteine and the closing phenylalanine or tryptophan. The D gene is left open where the match is weak. A clone size is listed for some rows: how often the clone was seen (once, few, many), or a class if it is expanded.

j_call v_call clone_size d_call cdr3_nt cdr3_aa
TRBJ2-7 TRBV14 NA TRBD1 TGTGCCAGCAGCCAAGATTGGACAGGGGGTCGAGAGCAGTACTTC CASSQDWTGGREQYF
TRBJ1-4 TRBV7-8 NA NA TGTGCCAGCAGCTTGGGGGGGATTTACGAAAAACTGTTTTTT CASSLGGIYEKLFF
TRBJ1-1 TRBV5-6 NA NA TGTGCCAGCAGCCCCGTAGGGGGGGGGAACACTGAAGCTTTCTTT CASSPVGGGNTEAFF
TRBJ1-3 TRBV7-8 NA NA TGTGCCAGCAGCCCAGATGACGGGCAGCGGCCGGGTGGAAACACCATATATTTT CASSPDDGQRPGGNTIYF
TRBJ2-2 TRBV2 NA TRBD2 TGTGCCAGCAGGGGACTAGCGGCGAACACCGGGGAGCTGTTTTTT CASRGLAANTGELFF
TRBJ1-5 TRBV30 NA NA TGTGCCTGGAAAACAGGAGGGGATCAGCCCCAGCATTTT CAWKTGGDQPQHF
TRBJ1-4 TRBV20-1 NA NA TGCAGTGCTAGCCCGAATGAAAAACTGTTTTTT CSASPNEKLFF
TRBJ1-1 TRBV18 NA NA TGTGCCAGCTCACCCGCGAGTTTTGAGGCTTTCTTT CASSPASFEAFF
TRBJ1-5 TRBV30 NA NA TGTGCCTGGAGTCGCGGCTCCAAGAATCAGCCCCAGCATTTT CAWSRGSKNQPQHF
TRBJ2-7 TRBV6-5 NA TRBD2 TGTGCCAGCAGGGTTAGCGGGAGTGGTCACGAGCAGTACTTC CASRVSGSGHEQYF
TRBJ2-7 TRBV9 NA NA TGTGCCAGCAGCGTAGAAGAAGGGGACTACGAGCAGTACTTC CASSVEEGDYEQYF
TRBJ1-2 TRBV6-6 NA NA TGTGCCAGCAGCCCCGATGGAGGCGGCTACACCTTC CASSPDGGGYTF
TRBJ2-1 TRBV30 NA TRBD2 TGTGCCTGGAGTGTAGGGGAACTAGCGGGGATCAATGAGCAGTTCTTC CAWSVGELAGINEQFF
TRBJ1-1 TRBV6-1 NA NA TGTGCCAGCAGTATCGTCCCGAACACTGAAGCTTTCTTT CASSIVPNTEAFF
TRBJ2-1 TRBV9 NA TRBD2 TGTGCCAGCAGCGTCCGAGCGGGGGGTACGGATGAGCAGTTCTTC CASSVRAGGTDEQFF
TRBJ2-7 TRBV3-1/TRBV3-2 NA NA TGTGCCAGCAGCCAAGCAGGGAATACCTACGAGCAGTACTTC CASSQAGNTYEQYF
TRBJ1-5 TRBV9 NA NA TGTGCCAGCAGCGTAAGGGACATAAATAGCAATCAGCCCCAGCATTTT CASSVRDINSNQPQHF
TRBJ1-2 TRBV6-2/TRBV6-3 NA NA TGTGCCAGCAGTTCAAGCCAGGGTTTGCGAGGCTACACCTTC CASSSSQGLRGYTF
TRBJ2-7 TRBV5-4 NA TRBD2 TGTGCCAGCAGCTACCGGGGGGGCGAGCAGTACTTC CASSYRGGEQYF
TRBJ1-3 TRBV2 once NA TGTGCCAGCAGCCGGGACATAGACTCTGGAAACACCATATATTTT CASSRDIDSGNTIYF
TRBJ1-1 TRBV6-5 few NA TGTGCCAGCAGTTACAGGGGGGGAAACACTGAAGCTTTCTTT CASSYRGGNTEAFF
TRBJ1-6 TRBV7-9 NA TRBD1 TGTGCCAGCAGCACCAGGCCCGGACAGGACGAGAGGGCCCTCCACTTT CASSTRPGQDERALHF